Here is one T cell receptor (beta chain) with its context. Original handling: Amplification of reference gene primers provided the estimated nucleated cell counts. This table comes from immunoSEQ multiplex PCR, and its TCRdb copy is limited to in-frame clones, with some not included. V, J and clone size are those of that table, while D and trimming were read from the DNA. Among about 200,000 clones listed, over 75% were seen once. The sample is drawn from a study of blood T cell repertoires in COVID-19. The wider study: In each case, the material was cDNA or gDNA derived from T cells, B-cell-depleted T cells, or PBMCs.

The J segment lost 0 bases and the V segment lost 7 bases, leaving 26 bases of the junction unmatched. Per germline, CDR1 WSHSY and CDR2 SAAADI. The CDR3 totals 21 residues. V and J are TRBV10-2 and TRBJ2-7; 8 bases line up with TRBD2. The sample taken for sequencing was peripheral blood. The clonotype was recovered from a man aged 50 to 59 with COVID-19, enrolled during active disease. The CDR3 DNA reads TGCGCCAGCATTGTTTGGGGGTCCCCCACCGGTCGAGCGGGAGCCTCCTACGAGCAGTACTTC. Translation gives CASIVWGSPTGRAGASYEQYF.